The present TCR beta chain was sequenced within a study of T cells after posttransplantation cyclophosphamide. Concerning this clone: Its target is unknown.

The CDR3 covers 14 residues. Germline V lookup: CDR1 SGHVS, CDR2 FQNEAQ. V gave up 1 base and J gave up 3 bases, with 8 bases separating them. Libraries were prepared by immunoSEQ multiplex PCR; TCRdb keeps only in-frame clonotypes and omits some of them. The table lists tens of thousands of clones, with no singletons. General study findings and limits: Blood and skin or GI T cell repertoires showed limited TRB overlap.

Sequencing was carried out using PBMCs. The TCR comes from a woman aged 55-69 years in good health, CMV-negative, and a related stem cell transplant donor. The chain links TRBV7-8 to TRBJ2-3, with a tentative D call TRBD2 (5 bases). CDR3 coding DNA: TGTGCCAGCAGCTTAGGGGAGCAGACAGATACGCAGTATTTT. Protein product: CASSLGEQTDTQYF.